What follows is one T cell receptor beta chain and its context. What it recognizes is unknown. The CDR3 extends over 16 amino acids. V gave up 1 base and J gave up 2 bases; unmatched junction bases: 5. Germline CDR1 LGHNA, CDR2 YNFKEQ. This specimen belongs to a study of cytomegalovirus exposure and HLA in healthy donors. Turning to the study itself: Some 85 million unique TCRs from HLA-typed donors were held in an early data release.

The primer mix had 60 Vbeta and 13 Jbeta primers. The table came from immunoSEQ multiplex PCR; TCRdb's copy has only in-frame clones and leaves some out. The top ten hold about 1% of the sample, which has 150,000 to 200,000 clones, around 80% seen once. Study outcomes and limitations: As a later analysis showed, a missense DCLRE1C variant was linked to trimming of TCR beta V- and J-genes. A later examination showed that TCR association rates differed by HLA locus, with DRB1 most and HLA-C fewest. Immune exposure data for these donors was limited to CMV serostatus.

J is TRBJ2-3 and V is TRBV4-2, with 8 bases identical to TRBD1. This TCR derives from a woman between 35 and 50 years old in good health and CMV-seronegative. Specimen: PBMCs. CDR3 bases: TGTGCCAGCAGCCAAGCGACAGGGGCTATCACAGATACGCAGTATTTT. Translated: CASSQATGAITDTQYF.